What follows are 14 T cell receptor beta chains derived from one specimen sequenced in a study of response to subunit inactivated influenza vaccine. One entry per CDR3 protein results from TCRdb running MiXCR on the RT-PCR reads. This table holds hundreds of thousands of distinct CDR3 sequences, 12% to 15% found once. The sequencing used PBMCs from blood, collected around two weeks before vaccination. The receptor source for this set is a man aged 50 to 59 who received an inactivated influenza vaccine.

At least ten counts were recorded for this clonotype. The V call is TRBV4-1, the J call TRBJ2-5, with TRBD2 identical over 12 bases. This CDR3 is built from 15 residues. Trimming removed 3 bases from V and 5 bases from J; junction bases left unmatched: 4. The germline V gene encodes CDR1 MGHRA and CDR2 YSYEKL. The CDR3 DNA reads as TGCGCCAGCAGCCAGACTAGCGGGGGCGTCGAGACCCAGTACTTC. Protein: CASSQTSGGVETQYF.

This clonotype appeared a few times. Germline and junction disagree at one end, which may indicate a read error. The rearrangement uses TRBV12-3 or TRBV12-4 and TRBJ1-4; no clear D. This CDR3 comprises 13 residues. CDR3 nucleotide sequence: TGTGCCAGCAGTTTGCCCGGATGGAAAACTGCTACATTT. This codes for CASSLPGWKTATF.

This clonotype appeared a few times. The rearrangement uses TRBV20-1 and TRBJ2-3; 7 nucleotides align to TRBD1. The ends lost 3 bases at V and 5 bases at J; junction bases unmatched: 11. The CDR3 has 15 amino acids. The germline CDR1 and CDR2 sequences are DFQATT and SNEGSKA (reference sequence). CDR3 protein: CSASQQGRRRDTQYF. In DNA, the CDR3 is TGCAGTGCTAGTCAACAGGGGAGAAGACGAGATACGCAGTATTTT.

This clonotype was detected only a few times. The chain links TRBV28 to TRBJ1-2, with 10 bases identical to TRBD1. This CDR3 spans 15 amino acids. V shed 6 bases and J 3 bases; nucleotides not matched to a gene: 7. CDR1 and CDR2 from the germline V gene are MDHEN and SYDVKM. The CDR3 sequence: CASRPGTGEHYGYTF. In DNA form, the CDR3 reads TGTGCCAGCAGGCCCGGGACAGGGGAGCACTATGGCTACACCTTC.

This clonotype was detected only a few times. DNA of the CDR3: TGTGCCAGCTCTGGGGCGGCGAACACTGAAGCTTTCTTT. Encoded protein: CASSGAANTEAFF. The chain couples TRBV18 to TRBJ1-1; maybe TRBD1 (5 bases). Germline lookup yields CDR1 KGHSH and CDR2 LQKENI. The CDR3 consists of 13 residues. Trimming shortened V by 6 bases and J by 1 base, and 9 bases separated the two germline ends.

Note on this clonotype: One end of the junction varies from germline; a read error may be responsible. J is TRBJ2-1 and V is TRBV29-1, with 11 bases fitting TRBD2. The CDR3 covers 13 residues. CDR1 is SQVTM, CDR2 ANQGSEA, per germline. The CDR3 coding sequence is TGCAGCGTTCGACTAGCGGGACCTAATGAGCAGTTATTC. Translation: CSVRLAGPNEQLF.

In its sample, this clonotype was seen a few times. The V gene is TRBV5-6, the J gene TRBJ2-7, with 8 bases matching TRBD1. V gave up 4 bases and J gave up 3 bases; unmatched junction bases: 9. The CDR3 loop spans 15 amino acids. Germline CDR1 is SGHDT and CDR2 is YYEEEE. CDR3: CASSRALGQGYEQYF. The CDR3 DNA reads as TGTGCCAGCAGCCGGGCCCTAGGACAGGGCTACGAGCAGTACTTC.

This clonotype was observed at least ten times. The V gene is TRBV20-1, the J gene TRBJ1-5; the D gene is possibly TRBD1 (6 bases). Trimming pared 0 bases from V and 3 bases from J, leaving 9 bases between. The CDR3 is 14 amino acids. Germline V gene data show CDR1 as DFQATT and CDR2 as SNEGSKA (reference sequence). The CDR3 region is CSARDDRNNQPQHF. In nucleotides, the CDR3 is TGCAGTGCTAGAGATGACAGGAACAATCAGCCCCAGCATTTT.

The chain is built from TRBV25-1 and TRBJ2-1; TRBD2 is a possible D gene (5 bases). There are 14 residues in the CDR3. In germline, CDR1 is MGHDK, CDR2 SYGVNS. With 3 bases removed from V and 9 bases from J, the gap between germline ends came to 15 bases. The DNA of the CDR3 is TGTGCCAGCAGTGACTCCCTGGCGGGTGGTGAGCAGTTCTTC. Its protein product is CASSDSLAGGEQFF.

Concerning this clonotype itself: At one of its ends the junction is not consistent with the germline gene, which may arise from a read error. The chain carries TRBV6-2 or TRBV6-3 and TRBJ2-1; D uncertain. The CDR3 covers 13 residues. Germline CDR1 is MNHEY and CDR2 is SVGEGT. The CDR3, as DNA: TGTGCCAGCAGTTTTAACGACGTCGCACAGCTTAACTTC. It yields the protein CASSFNDVAQLNF.

V gene TRBV5-1 combines with J gene TRBJ2-5, with 10 bases fitting TRBD1. Germline loops: CDR1 SGHRS, CDR2 YFSETQ. The CDR3 is 14 amino acids. J gave up 3 bases and V 4 bases, and 3 bases lay outside the gene matches. The CDR3 reads CASSQTGGEETQYF. CDR3 nucleotides: TGCGCCAGCAGCCAGACAGGGGGCGAAGAGACCCAGTACTTC.

A few counts support this clonotype. The rearrangement joins TRBV28 to TRBJ1-5; perhaps TRBD1 as D (5 bases). Trimming shortened V by 4 bases and J by 3 bases, and 13 bases separated the two germline ends. In germline, CDR1 is MDHEN, CDR2 SYDVKM. The CDR3 sequence is 15 residues long. The CDR3 is CASSSSRGPNQPQHF. Written as DNA, the CDR3 is TGTGCCAGCAGTTCCTCCCGGGGCCCCAATCAGCCCCAGCATTTT.

The genes are TRBV28 and TRBJ2-2, with 9 bases identical to TRBD2. Germline V gene lookup returns CDR1 MDHEN and CDR2 SYDVKM. The trim removed 6 bases at V and 1 base at J, leaving 15 bases unmatched. This CDR3 region has 19 residues. CDR3 protein: CASRDALAGGFGNTGELFF. The CDR3 DNA reads TGTGCCAGCAGGGACGCGTTGGCGGGAGGGTTCGGGAACACCGGGGAGCTGTTTTTT. Using reference TRBV28 and TRBJ2-2 for the parts outside the CDR3, the full variable domain is DVKVTQSSRYLVKRTGEKVFLECVQDMDHENMFWYRQDPGLGLRLIYFSYDVKMKEKGDIPEGYSVSREKKERFSLILESASTNQTSMYLCASRDALAGGFGNTGELFFGEGSRLTVL.

This clonotype was seen more than once but under ten times. The chain recombines TRBV4-1 with TRBJ1-1; 7 positions agree with TRBD1. Germline-derived CDR1 and CDR2 are MGHRA and YSYEKL. This CDR3 region has 16 residues. J lost 3 bases, V lost 0 bases, and 7 bases had no gene match. CDR3 region: CASSQEGYDRDTEAFF. The CDR3 DNA reads TGCGCCAGCAGCCAAGAGGGTTACGACAGGGACACTGAAGCTTTCTTT.